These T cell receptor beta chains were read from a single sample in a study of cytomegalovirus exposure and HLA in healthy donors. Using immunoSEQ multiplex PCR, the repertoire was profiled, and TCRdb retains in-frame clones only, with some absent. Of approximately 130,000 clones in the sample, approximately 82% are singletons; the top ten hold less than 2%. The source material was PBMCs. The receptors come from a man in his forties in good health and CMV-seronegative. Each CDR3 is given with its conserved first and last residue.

CDR3: CASSLEGDYNEQFF; V: TRBV11-3; J: TRBJ2-1
CDR3: CASSFRENTEAFF; V: TRBV11-2; J: TRBJ1-1
CDR3: CASSSPTGAYEQYF; V: TRBV5-1; J: TRBJ2-7
CDR3: CASTYAQRATYEQYF; V: TRBV6-1; J: TRBJ2-7
CDR3: CASSRGLAYEQYF; V: TRBV11-3; J: TRBJ2-7
CDR3: CASSLTGVGNQPQHF; V: TRBV7-2; J: TRBJ1-5
CDR3: CASSLEPNRADTQYF; V: TRBV7-6; J: TRBJ2-3
CDR3: CASSQEDRVEAFF; V: TRBV14; J: TRBJ1-1
CDR3: CATSRDIRGITSGQFF; V: TRBV15; J: TRBJ2-1
CDR3: CASSLGVSTEQFF; V: TRBV7-9; J: TRBJ2-1
CDR3: CASSSQGTVYTIYF; V: TRBV6-1; J: TRBJ1-3
CDR3: CASSLRLAGLMVAKEQFF; V: TRBV7-9; J: TRBJ2-1
CDR3: CASSTRDYPRTGELFF; V: TRBV21-1; J: TRBJ2-2
CDR3: CASSLGGPGQPQHF; V: TRBV11-2; J: TRBJ1-5
CDR3: CASSRRETQDNEQFF; V: TRBV6-7; J: TRBJ2-1
CDR3: CASSQGTEQFF; V: TRBV4-1; J: TRBJ2-1
CDR3: CASSPRRTSGGRSYNEQFF; V: TRBV28; J: TRBJ2-1
CDR3: CASSRDSLLDEQFF; V: TRBV11-2; J: TRBJ2-1
CDR3: CASSVVSGGAITGELFF; V: TRBV9; J: TRBJ2-2
CDR3: CASGTGSTEKLFF; V: TRBV12-5; J: TRBJ1-4
CDR3: CASSLLSGSQETQYF; V: TRBV5-1; J: TRBJ2-5
CDR3: CASSQARPAGGRTDTQYF; V: TRBV4-3; J: TRBJ2-3
CDR3: CASSPREAGLGYGYTF; V: TRBV9; J: TRBJ1-2
CDR3: CASSLLGTGTNTGELFF; V: TRBV13; J: TRBJ2-2
CDR3: CASSTLKLAKNIQYF; V: TRBV7-2; J: TRBJ2-4
CDR3: CASGQPQYF; V: TRBV12-5; J: TRBJ2-5
CDR3: CASSLGTATTGELFF; V: TRBV7-6; J: TRBJ2-2
CDR3: CASSLAQGGGIQYF; V: TRBV7-2; J: TRBJ2-4
CDR3: CASSPQGAHTEAFF; V: TRBV5-1; J: TRBJ1-1